This T cell receptor (beta chain) was profiled in a study of technical replicates of blood from several donors. Generated by immunoSEQ multiplex PCR, the TCRdb table keeps only in-frame clones and is missing some. The table includes 100,000 or so clones, approximately 96% detected once. V was clipped by 4 bases and J by 3 bases, with 16 bases between them. The CDR3 length is 15 residues. CDR1 and CDR2 from the germline V gene are SGHTA and FQGNSA. The source material was T cells isolated from PBMCs. The source of this sequence is a human donor in good health. The chain joins TRBV7-2 to TRBJ2-7; D not resolved. The CDR3 sequence is CASSWNILQDYEQYF. CDR3 bases: TGTGCCAGCAGCTGGAATATCCTCCAGGACTACGAGCAGTACTTC.